Following are 26 T cell receptor beta chains from one sample sequenced in a study of blood T cells in healthy people across ages. The use of a sample-barcoded 5' primer and a J-beta primer mix characterized a second PCR of about 7 to 12 cycles. TCRdb redid the calling of the 5' RACE reads with MiXCR, one entry per CDR3 protein. Of approximately 690,000 distinct CDR3 sequences in the sample, around 41% were seen once. Sequences were obtained from blood. These receptors all come from a man older than 75 in good health.

The rearrangement uses TRBV10-1 and TRBJ2-4, with a tentative D call TRBD2 (5 bases). There are 14 residues in the CDR3. CDR1 and CDR2 (germline): WNHNN, SYGVQD (reference sequence). The ends were cut back, 3 bases at V and 13 bases at J, with 19 bases in the middle. CDR3 sequence: CASSDPGVAWEQYF. In DNA form, the CDR3 reads TGCGCCAGCAGTGACCCAGGAGTAGCGTGGGAGCAGTACTTC.

This chain uses TRBV11-3 with TRBJ1-1; D remains ambiguous. The CDR3 contains 13 residues. Germline values: CDR1 SGHNT, CDR2 YENEEA. V was pared by 2 bases and J by 0 bases, with 4 bases between. Written as DNA, the CDR3 is TGTGCCAGCAGCTTAATGATGAACACTGAAGCTTTCTTT. Protein product: CASSLMMNTEAFF.

This clonotype has just a few counts. This chain joins TRBV4-2 and TRBJ2-1, with D possibly TRBD1 on 6 matching bases. The ends were cut back, 1 base at V and 6 bases at J, with 10 bases in the middle. CDR3 length equals 14 residues. The V gene's germline CDR1 is LGHNA and CDR2 YNFKEQ. CDR3 coding DNA: TGTGCCAGCAGCCAAGCCAGGGGTTTCAATGAGCAGTTCTTC. Protein: CASSQARGFNEQFF.

The genes are TRBV30 and TRBJ1-2, with unresolved D. V dropped 2 bases and J dropped 6 bases, with 13 bases sitting between them. Germline lookup yields CDR1 GTSNPN and CDR2 SVGIG (reference sequence). The CDR3 extends over 13 amino acids. The CDR3 reads CAWSNRLGDGYTF. The CDR3 DNA sequence: TGTGCCTGGAGTAACAGACTGGGAGATGGCTACACCTTC.

This rearrangement joins TRBV7-6 to TRBJ2-7; TRBD1 aligns across 8 bases. The CDR3 has 15 amino acids. CDR1 is SGHVS and CDR2 is FNYEAQ in the germline V gene. Trimming cost V 1 base and J 5 bases; bases outside gene matches: 7. CDR3 sequence: CASSLVTTGGHEQYF. CDR3 DNA: TGTGCCAGCAGCTTAGTTACAACAGGGGGGCACGAGCAGTACTTC.

The sample holds one count of this clonotype. The chain uses TRBV11-2 and TRBJ2-1, with TRBD2 as a possible D gene (6 bases). This CDR3 has 12 residues. CDR1 is SGHAT, CDR2 FQNNGV, per germline. V was clipped by 5 bases and J by 8 bases, with 10 bases between them. Here the CDR3 DNA reads TGTGCCAGCAGCGTGGGGACTGATGAGCAGTTCTTC. This codes for CASSVGTDEQFF.

The V call is TRBV3-1, the J call TRBJ1-2; D unresolved. Germline CDR1 and CDR2: LGHDT and YNNKEL (reference sequence). CDR3 length equals 13 residues. V gave up 1 base and J gave up 6 bases, with 9 bases separating them. The CDR3 is CASSQAKPHGYTF. The CDR3 DNA reads TGTGCCAGCAGCCAAGCTAAACCCCATGGCTACACCTTC.

Concerning this clonotype: The junction departs from the called germline gene at one end, perhaps through a read error. The chain recombines TRBV14 with TRBJ2-7; D gene uncertain. Germline CDR1 reads SGHDN; CDR2 reads FVKESK. This CDR3 comprises 12 residues. CDR3 in amino acids: CASNQQLLEQYF. The CDR3 nucleotides are TGTGCCAGCAACCAACAGCTCTTGGAGCAGTACTTC.

This sequence joins TRBV7-2 and TRBJ1-5; 8 nucleotides line up with TRBD1. The V gene end was trimmed by 5 bases and the J gene end by 5 bases; junction bases not matched to a gene: 8. CDR3 length: 15 residues. Germline assignment: CDR1 SGHTA and CDR2 FQGNSA. CDR3 nucleotide sequence: TGTGCCAGCAGCCCCGACAGGGGTGGGGATCAGCCCCAGCATTTT. Amino acids: CASSPDRGGDQPQHF. The full variable domain, in which reference TRBV7-2 and TRBJ1-5 provide the parts outside the CDR3, is GAGVSQSPSNKVTEKGKDVELRCDPISGHTALYWYRQSLGQGLEFLIYFQGNSAPDKSGLPSDRFSAERTGGSVSTLTIQRTQQEDSAVYLCASSPDRGGDQPQHFGDGTRLSIL.

The CDR3 here is CASRKGQSTGELFF. The CDR3 bases are TGTGCCAGCAGAAAAGGACAGAGCACCGGGGAGCTGTTTTTT. This chain joins TRBV7-2 and TRBJ2-2, with TRBD1 as a possible D gene (6 bases). There are 14 residues in the CDR3. CDR1 is SGHTA and CDR2 is FQGNSA in the germline V gene. Trimming removed 6 bases at V and 4 bases at J, with 12 bases between. The full variable domain, its missing parts supplied by reference TRBV7-2 and TRBJ2-2, is GAGVSQSPSNKVTEKGKDVELRCDPISGHTALYWYRQSLGQGLEFLIYFQGNSAPDKSGLPSDRFSAERTGGSVSTLTIQRTQQEDSAVYLCASRKGQSTGELFFGEGSRLTVL.

This clonotype has only a few counts. This chain connects TRBV11-2 to TRBJ1-4, with D possibly TRBD1 on 5 matching bases. Trimming took 3 bases from V and 12 from J, leaving 17 bases between them. Germline lookup yields CDR1 SGHAT and CDR2 FQNNGV. The CDR3 has 14 residues. CDR3 DNA sequence: TGTGCCAGCAGCTTCGACAATACGAGAGGGGAACTGTTTTTT. Residues: CASSFDNTRGELFF.

This clonotype was recorded at least ten times. The chain links TRBV7-2 to TRBJ2-4; D gene uncertain. Trimming took off 3 bases at V and 0 bases at J, with 15 bases between the two ends. The CDR3 extends over 17 amino acids. The germline gives CDR1 SGHTA, CDR2 FQGNSA. This chain's CDR3 is CASSLQPAALAKNIQYF. CDR3 DNA sequence: TGTGCCAGCAGCTTGCAGCCGGCGGCACTAGCCAAAAACATTCAGTACTTC.

This chain connects TRBV7-2 to TRBJ2-3; 9 bases agree with TRBD2. The CDR3 sequence is 16 residues long. With 5 bases clipped from V and 1 base from J, the junction kept 7 bases outside the gene matches. Germline V gene sequence: CDR1 SGHTA, CDR2 FQGNSA. The CDR3 sequence is CASSILPSGGTDTQYF. The CDR3 region has the DNA TGTGCCAGCAGCATCCTGCCTAGCGGGGGCACAGATACGCAGTATTTT.

This clonotype was recorded a few times. This chain's CDR3 is CASSQGYLGGDTQYF. The CDR3 nucleotides are TGTGCCAGCAGCCAAGGATACTTAGGGGGAGATACGCAGTATTTT. The chain combines TRBV3-1 with TRBJ2-3; possibly TRBD1 for D (6 bases). The CDR3 totals 15 residues. Germline lookup yields CDR1 LGHDT and CDR2 YNNKEL (reference sequence). The V end lost 1 base, the J end lost 5 bases, and 13 bases lay between the germline ends.

The chain couples TRBV9 to TRBJ2-7; a weak D match, TRBD2 (5 bases). The J call is in doubt because the DNA end fits TRBJ2-5 better. The CDR3 totals 14 residues. Germline V lookup: CDR1 SGDLS, CDR2 YYNGEE. The CDR3 region has the DNA TGTGCCAGCAGCGCCCGAAGAGAGGGAGAGACCCAGTACTTC. The encoded protein is CASSARREGETQYF.

V gene TRBV4-1 combines with J gene TRBJ2-3; TRBD2 matches at 12 bases. V shed 0 bases and J 4 bases; nucleotides not matched to a gene: 17. This CDR3 spans 21 amino acids. CDR1 is MGHRA, CDR2 YSYEKL, per germline. The CDR3, as DNA: TGCGCCAGCAGCCAAGATCTTCCTAGCGGGAGGGCTCCACGATCGGCAGATACGCAGTATTTT. Encoded protein: CASSQDLPSGRAPRSADTQYF.

This clonotype was recorded a few times. The J gene is TRBJ2-1, the V gene TRBV21-1; the DNA was not used to check the table's D call, TRBD2. TRBV21-1 is reported as a pseudogene. The CDR3 runs 19 residues. CDR3 in amino acids: CASSKLAGLTPISANEQFF. The CDR3 DNA reads as TGTGCCAGCAGCAAACTAGCGGGGTTAACCCCGATATCGGCCAATGAGCAGTTCTTC.

The V gene is TRBV6-1, the J gene TRBJ2-1, with 9 bases identical to TRBD1. With the DNA end fitting TRBJ2-7 better, the J assignment may be wrong. CDR1 is MNHNS and CDR2 is SASEGT in the germline V gene. The CDR3 loop spans 16 amino acids. The chain's CDR3 is CASSGAGQGSYNEQYF. For the CDR3, the DNA is TGTGCCAGCAGTGGGGCGGGACAGGGATCCTACAATGAGCAGTACTTC.

This chain joins TRBV29-1 and TRBJ1-1; 7 bases are shared with TRBD1. Germline V CDR1 and CDR2: SQVTM, ANQGSEA. The CDR3 is 12 residues long. V lost 5 bases and J lost 6; bases outside the gene matches: 6. In DNA form, the CDR3 reads TGCAGCGTTCCGACAGGGACGTCTGAAGCTTTCTTT. This encodes CSVPTGTSEAFF. Together with reference TRBV29-1 and TRBJ1-1, the CDR3 gives the full variable domain: SAVISQKPSRDICQRGTSLTIQCQVDSQVTMMFWYRQQPGQSLTLIATANQGSEATYESGFVIDKFPISRPNLTFSTLTVSNMSPEDSSIYLCSVPTGTSEAFFGQGTRLTVV.

The V call is TRBV5-6, the J call TRBJ1-2; D is unresolved. Trimming took 3 bases from V and 5 from J, leaving 17 bases between them. Germline V gives CDR1 SGHDT, CDR2 YYEEEE. The CDR3 totals 15 residues. The CDR3 is CASSSLDRRVYGYTF. The CDR3 bases are TGTGCCAGCAGCTCCTTGGACCGTCGAGTTTATGGCTACACCTTC.

Comments on this clonotype: Its ends do not fully match the called genes, so a read error is possible. This chain joins TRBV6-2 or TRBV6-3 and TRBJ2-6; either TRBD1 or TRBD2 may supply D (5 bases each). CDR3 length: 20 amino acids. Per germline, CDR1 MNHEY and CDR2 SVGEGT. The CDR3 region is CASSYSGLDLLTAGANALTF. The CDR3 DNA sequence: TGTGCCAGCAGTTACTCGGGGCTGGACTTACTGACCGCTGGGGCCAACGCCCTGACTTTC.

This clonotype was counted a few times. The chain is built from TRBV20-1 and TRBJ2-5, with TRBD2 matching over 11 bases. V shed 5 bases and J 5 bases; nucleotides not matched to a gene: 10. The CDR3 length is 15 residues. Germline CDR1 is DFQATT and CDR2 is SNEGSKA (reference sequence). CDR3 coding DNA: TGCAGTGCTGGGTTAGCGGGGGGGCAGGGTGAGACCCAGTACTTC. It encodes CSAGLAGGQGETQYF.

This clonotype occurred many times. A much larger clone is a single base away; this may be a read error. The chain joins TRBV20-1 to TRBJ2-6, with D uncertain. This CDR3 is 13 amino acids long. Germline V lookup: CDR1 DFQATT, CDR2 SNEGSKA (reference sequence). Trimming removed 1 base at V and 3 bases at J, with 4 bases between. For the CDR3, the DNA is TGCAGTGCTAGAGGGGTTGGGGCCAACGTCCTGACTTTC. This gives the protein CSARGVGANVLTF.

The rearrangement uses TRBV4-3 and TRBJ2-7; 7 bases agree with TRBD2. Gene TRBJ2-5 matches the end of the DNA better, so the J call may be wrong. CDR1 and CDR2 (germline): LGHNA, YSLEER. The CDR3 is made up of 16 amino acids. The CDR3 DNA is TGCGCCAGCAGCCAAGGGGCGGCGGGGGTACAAAAGACCCAGTACTTC. This sequence encodes CASSQGAAGVQKTQYF.

This chain joins TRBV25-1 and TRBJ1-4; 9 bases agree with TRBD1. The CDR3 is 17 amino acids. Germline lookup yields CDR1 MGHDK and CDR2 SYGVNS. Trimming took 0 bases from V and 1 from J; bases not matched to a gene: 3. This CDR3 reads CASSEYNRGRTNEKLFF. CDR3 sequence (DNA): TGTGCCAGCAGTGAATATAACAGGGGGCGAACTAATGAAAAACTGTTTTTT.

This clonotype was recorded many times. The rearrangement joins TRBV6-5 to TRBJ2-3; 9 bases match TRBD1. Losses at the gene ends were 2 bases for V and 3 bases for J; bases not matched to a gene: 3. CDR1 is MNHEY, CDR2 SVGAGI, per germline. The CDR3 loop spans 15 amino acids. CDR3 region: CASSYRQGVTDTQYF. In DNA form, the CDR3 reads TGTGCCAGCAGTTACAGACAGGGGGTGACAGATACGCAGTATTTT.